What follows are 17 T cell receptor beta chains derived from one specimen sequenced in a study of CD8+CD57+ T cells in acquired aplastic anemia. The template used for profiling TCR beta VDJ and CDR3 was genomic DNA. TCRdb reprocessed the reads via MiXCR and lists one record per CDR3 protein. The profile shows 150,000 or so distinct CDR3 sequences, around 48% of them singletons. Sequencing was done on patients that had shown CD8+CD57+ cell expansion by flow cytometry. The sample consisted of sorted CD4+, CD8+, or CD8+CD57+ T cells (not recorded which) from PBMCs. The receptors here all came from a human donor with aplastic anemia.

The J gene is TRBJ2-5, the V gene TRBV7-2; TRBD2 matches 13 bases. The CDR3 is made up of 15 amino acids. CDR1 and CDR2 (germline): SGHTA, FQGNSA. J lost 7 bases, V lost 3 bases, and 5 bases had no gene match. The CDR3 DNA is TGTGCCAGCAGCTTCCGGACTAGCGGGAGCGGGACCCAGTACTTC. As protein: CASSFRTSGSGTQYF.

This clonotype was found a few times. DNA of the CDR3: TGTGCCAGCAGACACGGGACAGATTCCAACCTCCTCCACTTT. Translation: CASRHGTDSNLLHF. The rearrangement links TRBV7-2 to TRBJ1-6, with TRBD1 identical over 7 bases. V lost 6 bases and J lost 15; bases outside the gene matches: 14. CDR3 length: 14 residues. The germline gives CDR1 SGHTA, CDR2 FQGNSA.

The chain links TRBV15 to TRBJ2-2, with unresolved D. V was pared by 9 bases and J by 3 bases, with 14 bases between. Looked up from germline, CDR1 is LNHNV and CDR2 is YYDKDF (reference sequence). The CDR3 consists of 14 residues. For the CDR3, the DNA is TGTGCCACAACGCACAACACTTACACCGGGGAGCTGTTTTTT. Amino acid sequence: CATTHNTYTGELFF.

This chain uses TRBV7-6 with TRBJ2-7; 11 nucleotides align to TRBD2. The CDR3 is 14 amino acids. Germline V lookup: CDR1 SGHVS, CDR2 FNYEAQ. Trimming at V came to 0 bases and at J to 5 bases, leaving 0 bases not matched to a gene. The CDR3 DNA reads TGTGCCAGCAGCTTAGCACTAGCGGGAGACGAGCAGTACTTC. Translation: CASSLALAGDEQYF. Supplemented by reference TRBV7-6 and TRBJ2-7, the full variable domain reads GAGVSQSPRYKVTKRGQDVALRCDPISGHVSLYWYRQALGQGPEFLTYFNYEAQQDKSGLPNDRFSAERPEGSISTLTIQRTEQRDSAMYRCASSLALAGDEQYFGPGTRLTVT.

This clonotype was seen repeatedly, ten times or more. This chain uses TRBV5-1 with TRBJ2-2; 9 positions match TRBD2. Germline CDR1 SGHRS, CDR2 YFSETQ. V was clipped by 6 bases and J by 7 bases; unmatched bases: 10. The CDR3 is 15 amino acids. The CDR3 is CASTLGLAGGGELFF. The CDR3 bases are TGCGCCAGCACCCTGGGACTAGCTGGTGGCGGGGAGCTGTTTTTT.

This clonotype was counted ten times or more. The chain recombines TRBV7-2 with TRBJ1-1, with unresolved D. This CDR3 region has 13 residues. Germline loops: CDR1 SGHTA, CDR2 FQGNSA. V was clipped by 4 bases and J by 4 bases, with 10 bases between them. The CDR3 spells CASSSVGGTEAFF. DNA of the CDR3: TGTGCCAGCAGCTCAGTTGGCGGCACTGAAGCTTTCTTT.

The chain recombines TRBV25-1 with TRBJ2-7; D is ambiguous. V lost 10 bases to trimming and J lost 3 bases, with 13 bases between them. The CDR3 sequence is 12 residues long. The germline V gene encodes CDR1 MGHDK and CDR2 SYGVNS. CDR3 protein: CATNDGNYEQYF. The CDR3 coding sequence is TGTGCCACCAATGACGGTAACTACGAGCAGTACTTC.

As for this clonotype: Given a much more abundant clone one base away, this may be a read error. The CDR3 does not close with the conserved phenylalanine or tryptophan, likely indicating a read error. This rearrangement joins TRBV5-4 to TRBJ2-3; D unclear. Trimming pared 2 bases from V and 4 bases from J, leaving 11 bases between. The CDR3 is 14 amino acids. Germline-derived CDR1 and CDR2 are SGHNT and YYREEE (reference sequence). The CDR3 is CASSFSANPDTQYL. In DNA, the CDR3 is TGTGCCAGCAGCTTTTCGGCCAACCCAGATACGCAGTATCTT.

The rearrangement uses TRBV19 and TRBJ2-7, with D uncertain. V was clipped by 4 bases and J by 4 bases, with 5 bases between them. Looked up from germline, CDR1 is LNHDA and CDR2 is SQIVND (reference sequence). The CDR3 covers 11 residues. CDR3 bases: TGTGCCAGTAGTAACAAGTACGAGCAGTACTTC. This encodes CASSNKYEQYF. Full variable domain (missing parts from reference TRBV19 and TRBJ2-7): DGGITQSPKYLFRKEGQNVTLSCEQNLNHDAMYWYRQDPGQGLRLIYYSQIVNDFQKGDIAEGYSVSREKKESFPLTVTSAQKNPTAFYLCASSNKYEQYFGPGTRLTVT.

This sequence joins TRBV12-3 or TRBV12-4 and TRBJ2-7; the match to TRBD2 covers 8 bases. The ends lost 5 bases at V and 6 bases at J; junction bases unmatched: 9. This CDR3 is 14 amino acids long. As DNA, the CDR3 is TGTGCCAGCAGTCTAGACGGGGGGGCCGTCGAGCAGTACTTC. This translates into CASSLDGGAVEQYF.

This clonotype was seen many times. The chain joins TRBV5-1 to TRBJ1-1; no clear D gene. The germline CDR1 and CDR2 sequences are SGHRS and YFSETQ. The CDR3 contains 13 residues. Deletions cut 2 bases from V and 6 bases from J, with 11 bases between. CDR3 bases: TGCGCCAGCAGCTTCTTGGTTGGGGCTGAAGCTTTCTTT. It encodes CASSFLVGAEAFF. Full variable domain (outside the CDR3, taken from reference TRBV5-1 and TRBJ1-1): KAGVTQTPRYLIKTRGQQVTLSCSPISGHRSVSWYQQTPGQGLQFLFEYFSETQRNKGNFPGRFSGRQFSNSRSEMNVSTLELGDSALYLCASSFLVGAEAFFGQGTRLTVV.

The rearrangement joins TRBV10-2 to TRBJ2-3; D is perhaps TRBD2 (6 bases). V dropped 3 bases and J dropped 4 bases, with 11 bases sitting between them. Germline V gives CDR1 WSHSY, CDR2 SAAADI. This CDR3 region has 14 residues. DNA of the CDR3: TGCGCCAGCAGTGACGGGAGTAAGGCAGATACGCAGTATTTT. Translation: CASSDGSKADTQYF.

The rearrangement uses TRBV15 and TRBJ1-1, with 8 bases that match TRBD1. V trimming: 8 bases; J trimming: 4 bases; junction bases outside the gene matches: 6. This CDR3 is 13 amino acids long. Germline assignment: CDR1 LNHNV and CDR2 YYDKDF (reference sequence). The chain's CDR3 is CATRTGGGTEAFF. The DNA for the CDR3 is TGTGCCACCCGCACAGGGGGAGGCACTGAAGCTTTCTTT.

The rearrangement joins TRBV10-3 to TRBJ1-6; TRBD1 matches at 7 bases. The length of the CDR3 is 13 residues. Germline CDR1 is ENHRY and CDR2 is SYGVKD. The V gene end was trimmed by 6 bases and the J gene end by 7 bases; junction bases not matched to a gene: 3. CDR3 coding DNA: TGTGCCATCAGGGGACAGACGAATTCACCCCTCCACTTT. Translation gives CAIRGQTNSPLHF.

This clonotype has a count of ten or more. This chain connects TRBV4-2 to TRBJ2-5; 11 nucleotides line up with TRBD2. After removal of 4 bases from V and 1 base from J, the junction contained 11 bases not matched to a gene. The CDR3 consists of 18 residues. The germline V gene encodes CDR1 LGHNA and CDR2 YNFKEQ. The CDR3 loop is CASSPGTSGFATQETQYF. CDR3 bases: TGTGCCAGCAGCCCCGGGACTAGCGGATTCGCCACCCAAGAGACCCAGTACTTC.

This clonotype was picked up many times. The chain recombines TRBV20-1 with TRBJ2-7, with D perhaps TRBD1 (5 bases). The germline V gene has CDR1 DFQATT and CDR2 SNEGSKA (reference sequence). This CDR3 contains 12 residues. V was shortened by 7 bases and J by 0 bases, with 10 bases between the two germline ends. The CDR3 here is CSVRVSSYEQYF. The CDR3 DNA follows: TGCAGTGTCAGGGTTTCCTCCTACGAGCAGTACTTC.

This clonotype was seen many times. This chain links TRBV12-3 or TRBV12-4 with TRBJ2-7; D gene unclear. The CDR3 is 17 amino acids. V lost 2 bases, J lost 0 bases, and 17 bases lay in between. The CDR3, as DNA: TGTGCCAGCAGTTTAAGGAGACTCACATTTGACTCCTACGAGCAGTACTTC. Translating gives CASSLRRLTFDSYEQYF.